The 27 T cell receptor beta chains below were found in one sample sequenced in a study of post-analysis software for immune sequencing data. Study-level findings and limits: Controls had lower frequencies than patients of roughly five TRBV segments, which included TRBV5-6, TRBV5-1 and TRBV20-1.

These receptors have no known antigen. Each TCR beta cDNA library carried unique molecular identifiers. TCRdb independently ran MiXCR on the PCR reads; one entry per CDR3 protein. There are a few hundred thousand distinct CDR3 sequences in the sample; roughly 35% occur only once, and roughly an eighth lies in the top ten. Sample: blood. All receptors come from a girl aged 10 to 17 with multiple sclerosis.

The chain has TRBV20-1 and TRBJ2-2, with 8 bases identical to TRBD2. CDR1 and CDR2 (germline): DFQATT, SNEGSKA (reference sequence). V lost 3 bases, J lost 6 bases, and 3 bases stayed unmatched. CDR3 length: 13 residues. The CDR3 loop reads CSARRGVAGELFF. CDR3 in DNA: TGCAGTGCTAGGCGGGGGGTGGCCGGGGAGCTGTTTTTT.

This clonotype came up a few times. The CDR3 nucleotides are TGTGCCAGCAGCCGAGCACAGGGGATCTACGAGCAGTACTTC. Translation: CASSRAQGIYEQYF. The rearrangement joins TRBV7-9 to TRBJ2-7, with 7 bases fitting TRBD1. The CDR3 has 14 residues. V gave up 5 bases and J gave up 3 bases; unmatched junction bases: 7. CDR1 and CDR2 from the germline V gene are SEHNR and FQNEAQ (reference sequence).

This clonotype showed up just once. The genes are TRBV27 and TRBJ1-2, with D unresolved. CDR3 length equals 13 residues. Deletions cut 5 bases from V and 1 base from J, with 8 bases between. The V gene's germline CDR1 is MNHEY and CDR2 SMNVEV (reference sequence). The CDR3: CASSRSGNYGYTF. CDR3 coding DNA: TGTGCCAGCAGTCGATCCGGTAACTATGGCTACACCTTC.

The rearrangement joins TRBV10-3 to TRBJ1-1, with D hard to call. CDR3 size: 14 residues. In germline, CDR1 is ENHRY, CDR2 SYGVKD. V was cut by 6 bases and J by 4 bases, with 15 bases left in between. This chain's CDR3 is CAIRAPESSTEAFF. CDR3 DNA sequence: TGTGCCATCAGAGCACCCGAAAGCAGCACTGAAGCTTTCTTT.

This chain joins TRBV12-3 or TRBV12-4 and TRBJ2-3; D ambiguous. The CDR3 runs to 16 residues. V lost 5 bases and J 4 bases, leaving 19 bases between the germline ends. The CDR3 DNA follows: TGTGCCAGCAGTAAGTGGCTAAAGGGCAGCGCAGATACGCAGTATTTT. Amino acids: CASSKWLKGSADTQYF.

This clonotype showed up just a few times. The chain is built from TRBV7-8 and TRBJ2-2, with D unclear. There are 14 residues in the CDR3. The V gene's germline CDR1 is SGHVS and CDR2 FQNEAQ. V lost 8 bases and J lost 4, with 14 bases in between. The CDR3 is CASVDTGGTGELFF. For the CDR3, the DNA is TGTGCCAGCGTCGACACCGGCGGCACCGGGGAGCTGTTTTTT.

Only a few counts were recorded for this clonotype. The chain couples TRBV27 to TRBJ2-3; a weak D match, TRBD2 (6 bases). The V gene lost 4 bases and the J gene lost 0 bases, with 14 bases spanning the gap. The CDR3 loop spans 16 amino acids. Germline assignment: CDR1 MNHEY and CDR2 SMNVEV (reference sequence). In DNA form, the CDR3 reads TGTGCCAGCAGTTACCCGGGCGGGACTAGCACAGATACGCAGTATTTT. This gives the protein CASSYPGGTSTDTQYF.

CDR3 region: CASSVRGYGYTF. The CDR3 nucleotides read TGTGCCAGCAGCGTCCGGGGCTATGGCTACACCTTC. This chain joins TRBV9 and TRBJ1-2; no clear D. V shed 2 bases and J shed 4 bases, with 6 bases lying between them. Germline V gives CDR1 SGDLS, CDR2 YYNGEE. The CDR3 extends over 12 amino acids. Full variable domain (rest looked up from reference TRBV9 and TRBJ1-2): DSGVTQTPKHLITATGQRVTLRCSPRSGDLSVYWYQQSLDQGLQFLIQYYNGEERAKGNILERFSAQQFPDLHSELNLSSLELGDSALYFCASSVRGYGYTFGSGTRLTVV.

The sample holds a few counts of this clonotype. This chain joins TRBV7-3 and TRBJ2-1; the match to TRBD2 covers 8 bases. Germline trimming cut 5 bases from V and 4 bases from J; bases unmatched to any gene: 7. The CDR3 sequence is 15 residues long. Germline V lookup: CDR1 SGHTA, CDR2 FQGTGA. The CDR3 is CASSQRASGYNEQFF. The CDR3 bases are TGTGCCAGCAGCCAACGCGCTAGCGGGTACAATGAGCAGTTCTTC.

For the CDR3, the DNA is TGCGCCAGCAGCCAATTTATCCCCGGGGTGGGGACAGGGGTAACAGATACGCAGTATTTT. Translating it yields CASSQFIPGVGTGVTDTQYF. The chain is built from TRBV4-1 and TRBJ2-3; 10 positions agree with TRBD1. This CDR3 spans 20 amino acids. Trimming took 2 bases from V and 3 from J; bases not matched to a gene: 17. CDR1 is MGHRA and CDR2 is YSYEKL in the germline V gene.

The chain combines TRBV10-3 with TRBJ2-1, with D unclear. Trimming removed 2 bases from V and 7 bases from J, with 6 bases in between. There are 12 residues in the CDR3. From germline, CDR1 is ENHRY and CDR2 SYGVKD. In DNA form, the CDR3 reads TGTGCCATCAGTGAGGGTTTAAATGAGCAGTTCTTC. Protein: CAISEGLNEQFF.

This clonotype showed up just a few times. The CDR3 nucleotides read TGTGCCACCAGCAGATCCCCGGCGGTAGGCGTCCAAGAGACCCAGTACTTC. It codes for CATSRSPAVGVQETQYF. The chain links TRBV15 to TRBJ2-5; D gene ambiguous. The CDR3 totals 17 residues. V shed 2 bases and J shed 1 base, with 17 bases lying between them. Germline lookup yields CDR1 LNHNV and CDR2 YYDKDF (reference sequence).

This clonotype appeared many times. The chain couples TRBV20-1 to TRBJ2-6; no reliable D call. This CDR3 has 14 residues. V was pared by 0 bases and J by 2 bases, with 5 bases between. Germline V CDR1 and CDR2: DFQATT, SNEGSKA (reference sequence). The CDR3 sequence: CSARDIPGANVLTF. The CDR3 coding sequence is TGCAGTGCTAGAGATATTCCTGGGGCCAACGTCCTGACTTTC.

CDR3 residues: CASSSLAGESTDTQYF. CDR3 nucleotides: TGTGCCAGCAGTTCCCTAGCGGGGGAGAGCACAGATACGCAGTATTTT. The chain couples TRBV12-3 or TRBV12-4 to TRBJ2-3; TRBD2 matches at 10 bases. This CDR3 is 16 amino acids long. Unmatched junction bases numbered 4, after V lost 4 bases and J lost 0 bases.

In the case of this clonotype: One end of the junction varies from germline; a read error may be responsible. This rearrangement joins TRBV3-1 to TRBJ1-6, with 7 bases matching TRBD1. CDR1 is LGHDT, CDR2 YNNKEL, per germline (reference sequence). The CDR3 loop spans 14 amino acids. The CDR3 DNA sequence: TGTGCCAGCAGCCATGGACAGGTTAATTCACCCCCCCACTTT. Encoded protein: CASSHGQVNSPPHF.

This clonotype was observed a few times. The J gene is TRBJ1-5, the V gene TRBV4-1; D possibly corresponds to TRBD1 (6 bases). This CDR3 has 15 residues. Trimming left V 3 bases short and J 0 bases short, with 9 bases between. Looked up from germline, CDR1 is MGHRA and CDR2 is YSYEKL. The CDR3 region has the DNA TGCGCCAGCAGCCAGGGGGGCCCTAGCAATCAGCCCCAGCATTTT. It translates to CASSQGGPSNQPQHF.

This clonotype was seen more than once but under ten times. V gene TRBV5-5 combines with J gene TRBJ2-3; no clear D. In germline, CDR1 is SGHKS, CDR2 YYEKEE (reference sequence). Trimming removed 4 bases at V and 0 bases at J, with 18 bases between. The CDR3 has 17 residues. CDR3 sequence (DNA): TGTGCCAGCAGCCGTGTGGGTTACGCCGAAAGCACAGATACGCAGTATTTT. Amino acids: CASSRVGYAESTDTQYF. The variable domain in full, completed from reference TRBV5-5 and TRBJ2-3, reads DAGVTQSPTHLIKTRGQQVTLRCSPISGHKSVSWYQQVLGQGPQFIFQYYEKEERGRGNFPDRFSARQFPNYSSELNVNALLLGDSALYLCASSRVGYAESTDTQYFGPGTRLTVL.

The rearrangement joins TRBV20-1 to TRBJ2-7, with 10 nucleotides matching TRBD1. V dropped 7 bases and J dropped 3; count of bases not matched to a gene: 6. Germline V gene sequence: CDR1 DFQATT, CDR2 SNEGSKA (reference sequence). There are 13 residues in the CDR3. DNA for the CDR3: TGCAGTGTCCCCCGGACAGGGGGCTACGAGCAGTACTTC. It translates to CSVPRTGGYEQYF.

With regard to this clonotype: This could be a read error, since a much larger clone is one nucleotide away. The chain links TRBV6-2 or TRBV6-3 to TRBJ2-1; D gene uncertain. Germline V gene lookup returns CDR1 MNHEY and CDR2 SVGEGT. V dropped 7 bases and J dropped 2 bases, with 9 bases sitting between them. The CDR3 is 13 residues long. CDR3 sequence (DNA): TGTGCCAGCAATGTGAGAACCTACAATGAGCAGTTCTTC. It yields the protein CASNVRTYNEQFF.

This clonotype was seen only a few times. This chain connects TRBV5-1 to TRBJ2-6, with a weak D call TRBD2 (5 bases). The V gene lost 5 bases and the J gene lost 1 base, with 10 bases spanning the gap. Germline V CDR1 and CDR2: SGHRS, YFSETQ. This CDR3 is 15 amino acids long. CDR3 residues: CASRHEGSGANVLTF. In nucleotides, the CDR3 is TGCGCCAGCAGGCACGAGGGATCTGGGGCCAACGTCCTGACTTTC.

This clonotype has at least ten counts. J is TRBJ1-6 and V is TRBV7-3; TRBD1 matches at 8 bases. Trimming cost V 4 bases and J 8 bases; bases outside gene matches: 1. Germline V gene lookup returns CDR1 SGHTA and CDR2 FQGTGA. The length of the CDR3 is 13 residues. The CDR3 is CASSSDRDSPLHF. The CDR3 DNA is TGTGCCAGCAGCTCGGACAGGGATTCACCCCTCCACTTT.

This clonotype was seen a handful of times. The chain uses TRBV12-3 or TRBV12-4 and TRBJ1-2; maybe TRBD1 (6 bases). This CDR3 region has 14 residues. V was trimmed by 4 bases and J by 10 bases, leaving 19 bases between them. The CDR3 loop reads CASSSNGGGLYYTF. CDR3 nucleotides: TGTGCCAGCAGTTCGAACGGGGGCGGCCTGTACTACACCTTC.

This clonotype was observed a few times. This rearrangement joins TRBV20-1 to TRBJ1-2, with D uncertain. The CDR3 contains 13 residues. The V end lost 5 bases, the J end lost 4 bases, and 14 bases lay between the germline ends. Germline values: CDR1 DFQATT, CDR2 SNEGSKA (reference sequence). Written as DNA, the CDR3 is TGCAGTGCTCCGGCCCCCGGAAGCTATGGCTACACCTTC. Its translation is CSAPAPGSYGYTF.

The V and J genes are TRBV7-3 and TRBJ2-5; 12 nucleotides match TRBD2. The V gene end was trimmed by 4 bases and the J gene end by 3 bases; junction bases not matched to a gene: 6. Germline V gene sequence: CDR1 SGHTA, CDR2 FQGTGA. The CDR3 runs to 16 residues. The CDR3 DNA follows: TGTGCCAGCAGCTACAGCGGACTAGCGGGGAAAGAGACCCAGTACTTC. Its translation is CASSYSGLAGKETQYF.

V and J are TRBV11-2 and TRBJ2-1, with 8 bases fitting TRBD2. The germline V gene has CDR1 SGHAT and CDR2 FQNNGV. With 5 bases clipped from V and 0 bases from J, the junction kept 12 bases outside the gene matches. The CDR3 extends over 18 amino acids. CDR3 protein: CASSPFLNSGDSYNEQFF. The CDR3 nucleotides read TGTGCCAGCAGCCCTTTTTTGAATAGCGGGGACTCCTACAATGAGCAGTTCTTC. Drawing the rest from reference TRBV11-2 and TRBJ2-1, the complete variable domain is EAGVAQSPRYKIIEKRQSVAFWCNPISGHATLYWYQQILGQGPKLLIQFQNNGVVDDSQLPKDRFSAERLKGVDSTLKIQPAKLEDSAVYLCASSPFLNSGDSYNEQFFGPGTRLTVL.

CDR3 DNA sequence: TGCGCCAGCAGCTTCCGCCTAGCGGGGCCAGGAGAGACCCAGTACTTC. This sequence encodes CASSFRLAGPGETQYF. The chain uses TRBV5-1 and TRBJ2-5; TRBD2 aligns across 9 bases. V was clipped by 2 bases and J by 4 bases; unmatched bases: 9. The CDR3 covers 16 residues. Germline V gives CDR1 SGHRS, CDR2 YFSETQ.

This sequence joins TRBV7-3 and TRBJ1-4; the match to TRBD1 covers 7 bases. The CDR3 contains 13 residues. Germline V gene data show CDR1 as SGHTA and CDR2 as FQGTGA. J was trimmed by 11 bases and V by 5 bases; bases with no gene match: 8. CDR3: CASSPQGGQKLFF. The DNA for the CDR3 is TGTGCCAGCAGCCCCCAGGGGGGGCAGAAACTGTTTTTT.